A selection of T cell receptor beta chains follows, all from one sample in a study of CD8+ T cells in alopecia areata. TCRdb keeps only in-frame clones here, not all; method: immunoSEQ multiplex PCR. The sample shows some 150,000 clones, around half of them seen only once. The sequencing used CD8+ T cells sorted from blood, collected at week 0. These receptor sequences come from a human donor with alopecia areata. Each CDR3 is given with its conserved first and last residue. Fields, in order: J gene, clone size, V gene, D gene, CDR3 protein, CDR3 DNA. D genes are given only for firm matches. Clone size, where shown, is once, few, many, or a class for clones that have expanded.

TRBJ2-3 | . | TRBV7-8 | TRBD1 | CASSSARQGIDTQYF | TGTGCCAGCAGCTCGGCCCGACAGGGGATAGATACGCAGTATTTT
TRBJ2-7 | . | TRBV14 | . | CASSQVQGTYEQYF | TGTGCCAGCAGCCAAGTCCAGGGCACCTACGAGCAGTACTTC
TRBJ1-4 | . | TRBV7-9 | TRBD1 | CASSSTQGAWGEKLFF | TGTGCCAGCAGCTCGACCCAGGGGGCTTGGGGTGAAAAACTGTTTTTT
TRBJ1-2 | once | TRBV4-3 | . | CASSQDIRLDGYTF | TGCGCCAGCAGCCAAGATATACGGCTCGATGGCTACACCTTC
TRBJ2-7 | . | TRBV27 | . | CASSLSGYSYEQYF | TGTGCCAGCAGTTTATCGGGTTACTCCTACGAGCAGTACTTC
TRBJ1-2 | . | TRBV29-1 | TRBD1 | CSVPTGDGYTF | TGCAGCGTCCCTACAGGGGATGGCTACACCTTC
TRBJ1-6 | . | TRBV19 | . | CASSPLAPRDNSPLHF | TGTGCCAGTAGTCCTCTGGCACCAAGGGATAATTCACCCCTCCACTTT
TRBJ2-7 | . | TRBV6-1 | TRBD1 | CASPRPGQGDYEQYF | TGTGCCAGCCCCCGTCCGGGACAGGGGGACTACGAGCAGTACTTC
TRBJ2-7 | . | TRBV16 | . | CASSLNNEQYF | TGTGCCAGCAGCCTTAATAACGAGCAGTACTTC
TRBJ2-4 | . | TRBV7-2 | . | CASSLGYRDGEAKNIQYF | TGTGCCAGCAGCTTAGGATACAGGGACGGCGAGGCCAAAAACATTCAGTACTTC
TRBJ1-2 | . | TRBV29-1 | . | CSVEESRGRTYGYTF | TGCAGCGTTGAAGAAAGTCGGGGCCGAACATATGGCTACACCTTC
TRBJ1-2 | few | TRBV29-1 | . | CSVEWVTDGAYGYTF | TGCAGCGTTGAATGGGTTACGGATGGGGCTTATGGCTACACCTTC
TRBJ2-4 | . | TRBV15 | . | CATSRDRAKSRIQYF | TGTGCCACCAGCAGAGACCGGGCCAAAAGTCGGATTCAGTACTTC
TRBJ1-5 | few | TRBV30 | TRBD1 | CAWSATGGATPQHF | TGTGCCTGGAGTGCCACAGGGGGCGCGACGCCCCAGCATTTT
TRBJ1-1 | . | TRBV5-1 | . | CASSLELRGLDTEAFF | TGCGCCAGCAGCTTGGAACTACGGGGGCTTGACACTGAAGCTTTCTTT
TRBJ2-7 | . | TRBV4-1 | TRBD1 | CASRSTFDRASYEQYF | TGCGCCAGCAGGTCAACCTTTGACAGGGCCTCCTACGAGCAGTACTTC
TRBJ2-2 | few | TRBV7-7 | . | CASSLMGGISGELFF | TGTGCCAGCAGCTTAATGGGGGGAATCAGCGGGGAGCTGTTTTTT
TRBJ2-2 | . | TRBV7-9 | . | CASSWSGELFF | TGTGCCAGCAGTTGGTCCGGGGAGCTGTTTTTT
TRBJ2-1 | few | TRBV13 | TRBD1 | CASSSPGTGGFF | TGTGCCAGCAGCAGTCCCGGGACAGGGGGGTTCTTC
TRBJ2-1 | once | TRBV4-1 | . | CASSQDPGDEQFF | TGCGCCAGCAGCCAAGATCCGGGTGATGAGCAGTTCTTC
TRBJ1-1 | few | TRBV10-1 | . | CASSESRTQTAEAFF | TGCGCCAGCAGTGAAAGTAGGACACAAACGGCTGAAGCTTTCTTT
TRBJ2-1 | . | TRBV5-6 | . | CASSFTTSFNEQFF | TGTGCCAGCAGCTTTACCACTAGCTTCAATGAGCAGTTCTTC
TRBJ1-4 | . | TRBV2 | TRBD1 | CASSEGVGGYGKLFF | TGTGCCAGCAGTGAAGGTGTAGGGGGCTACGGAAAACTGTTTTTT
TRBJ2-3 | once | TRBV9 | . | CASSVDWGSPDITQYF | TGTGCCAGCAGCGTAGATTGGGGTTCCCCCGATATAACGCAGTATTTT
TRBJ2-1 | . | TRBV19 | . | CASSPGPQQDNEQFF | TGTGCCAGTAGCCCGGGGCCCCAACAGGACAATGAGCAGTTCTTC
TRBJ1-1 | few | TRBV29-1 | . | CSVEGLWNTEAFF | TGCAGCGTGGAGGGTCTTTGGAACACTGAAGCTTTCTTT
TRBJ1-1 | . | TRBV4-3 | . | CASSQDRARSAFF | TGCGCCAGCAGCCAAGATCGGGCCAGGTCGGCCTTCTTT
TRBJ2-1 | few | TRBV23-1 | . | CASSQDRNRYDGQFF | TGCGCCAGCAGCCAAGATCGCAACCGATACGATGGGCAGTTCTTC
TRBJ1-2 | . | TRBV4-3 | . | CASSPLGEENYGYTF | TGCGCCAGCAGCCCCCTAGGAGAGGAGAACTATGGCTACACCTTC
TRBJ2-7 | . | TRBV30 | TRBD1 | CAWSGGQGYEQYF | TGTGCCTGGAGTGGAGGACAGGGGTACGAGCAGTACTTC
TRBJ2-3 | . | TRBV4-3 | . | CASSQLTGRTTDTQYF | TGCGCCAGCAGCCAATTAACAGGGCGAACCACAGATACGCAGTATTTT
TRBJ2-7 | once | TRBV2 | TRBD1 | CASSTGDEQYF | TGTGCCAGCAGTACAGGGGACGAGCAGTACTTC
TRBJ1-3 | . | TRBV30 | . | CAWSWSSGNTIYF | TGTGCCTGGAGTTGGAGCTCTGGAAACACCATATATTTT
TRBJ1-1 | few | TRBV29-1 | TRBD1 | CSVRDRERGAEAFF | TGCAGCGTAAGGGACAGGGAGCGAGGGGCGGAAGCTTTCTTT
TRBJ1-1 | . | TRBV7-8 | . | CASSFLRDTTEGAFF | TGTGCCAGCAGCTTCCTCCGGGACACCACGGAGGGAGCTTTCTTT
TRBJ1-1 | . | TRBV7-8 | TRBD1 | CASSPQGWPEAFF | TGTGCCAGCAGCCCACAGGGGTGGCCTGAAGCTTTCTTT
TRBJ1-2 | once | TRBV23-1 | TRBD1 | CASRRYGDRGDYGYTF | TGCGCCAGCAGACGATATGGGGACAGGGGGGACTATGGCTACACCTTC
TRBJ2-2 | . | TRBV19 | . | CASLRYTGELFF | TGTGCCAGCCTCCGTTACACCGGGGAGCTGTTTTTT
TRBJ1-1 | . | TRBV2 | . | CASSSLRGLGEVAFF | TGTGCCAGCAGTTCCCTAAGGGGACTCGGAGAGGTGGCTTTCTTT
TRBJ2-1 | few | TRBV29-1 | . | CSVEGSGTEYSEQFF | TGCAGCGTTGAGGGGAGCGGGACAGAATATAGTGAGCAGTTCTTC
TRBJ1-1 | . | TRBV5-6 | . | CASSSGGTEAFF | TGTGCCAGCAGCTCGGGTGGCACTGAAGCTTTCTTT
TRBJ1-2 | . | TRBV27 | . | CATPRVRMADYGYTF | TGTGCCACCCCCAGAGTTAGGATGGCGGACTATGGCTACACCTTC
TRBJ1-5 | . | TRBV5-6 | . | CASSPGGTGRYQHF | TGTGCCAGCAGCCCGGGGGGAACAGGGCGATACCAGCATTTT
TRBJ2-7 | . | TRBV5-1 | . | CASSGGGTYEQYF | TGCGCCAGCAGCGGAGGGGGGACCTACGAGCAGTACTTC
TRBJ2-1 | few | TRBV6-5 | . | CASSYSGGAAEQFF | TGTGCCAGCAGTTACTCCGGAGGGGCAGCTGAGCAGTTCTTC
TRBJ1-2 | . | TRBV4-3 | . | CASSQDPGTAYGYTF | TGCGCCAGCAGCCAAGATCCCGGGACGGCCTATGGCTACACCTTC
TRBJ2-2 | . | TRBV7-6 | . | CASSPPGGTGELFF | TGTGCCAGCAGCCCCCCCGGAGGCACCGGGGAGCTGTTTTTT
TRBJ1-1 | . | TRBV30 | TRBD1 | CAWTPPDREVTEAFF | TGTGCCTGGACCCCCCCGGACAGGGAAGTCACTGAAGCTTTCTTT
TRBJ1-2 | . | TRBV29-1 | TRBD1 | CSVEGALRANYGYTF | TGCAGCGTCGAGGGGGCGCTCAGGGCTAACTATGGCTACACCTTC
TRBJ2-3 | . | TRBV5-4 | TRBD2 | CASSSTSGGALDTQYF | TGTGCCAGCAGCTCTACTAGCGGGGGGGCCTTGGATACGCAGTATTTT
TRBJ2-3 | . | TRBV11-2 | . | CASRSMADTQYF | TGTGCCAGCAGGTCTATGGCAGATACGCAGTATTTT
TRBJ1-2 | . | TRBV9 | . | CASTVTGDSTNYGYTF | TGTGCCAGCACCGTAACCGGAGACTCCACCAACTATGGCTACACCTTC
TRBJ2-5 | . | TRBV25-1 | . | CASSSGLNWETQYF | TGTGCCAGCAGTTCGGGCCTGAACTGGGAGACCCAGTACTTC
TRBJ2-5 | . | TRBV28 | . | CASRPVEAKTQYF | TGTGCCAGCCGACCCGTGGAAGCGAAGACCCAGTACTTC